The clone carrying this T cell receptor beta chain was observed many times. Its antigen is still unknown. This sample is part of a study of T-cell memory formation after mild COVID-19. As for the study in general: TCR clusters were mostly donor specific.

Study outcomes and limitations: The study detected some responding clones in pre-infection memory, suggesting cross-reactive memory joined. There was a balanced CD4/CD8 profile in clones contracting day 15 to 85, and later expanders leaned CD4+. Researchers report contracting CD4+ clones mostly in CM and EM, with CD8+ clones in EMRA.

The germline V gene encodes CDR1 MNHNS and CDR2 SASEGT. The CDR3 length is 12 residues. Deletions cut 6 bases from V and 5 bases from J, with 9 bases between. TCRdb re-derived calls from the 5' RACE reads in MiXCR, one entry per CDR3 protein. The sample carries 40,000 to 60,000 distinct CDR3 sequences, 7% to 8% recorded once. The rearrangement uses TRBV6-1 and TRBJ2-3; D assignment may be TRBD1 or TRBD2 (6 bases each). The sample taken for sequencing was PBMCs or a T cell subset sorted from them (not recorded which). This receptor was identified in a man between 18 and 35 years old who had mild COVID-19 (a few samples of this study predate the infection). Cell type and time point are not known. The CDR3 protein is CASRGGGDTQYF. The DNA of the CDR3 is TGTGCCAGCAGGGGGGGCGGAGATACGCAGTATTTT.